This TCR beta chain comes out of a study of cytomegalovirus exposure and HLA in healthy donors. Overall study findings and caveats: Several of the most significant clusters appeared, in a later analysis, to be linked to common viral pathogens.

Use of 60 Vbeta and 13 Jbeta primers characterized the PCR. Using immunoSEQ multiplex PCR, the repertoire was profiled, and TCRdb retains in-frame clones only, with some absent. The sample lists 180,000 or so clones; 80% to 90% were seen once. CDR1 is GTSNPN, CDR2 SVGIG, per germline (reference sequence). Trimming left V 2 bases short and J 4 bases short, with 9 bases between. The CDR3 has 13 amino acids. About this clone itself: What it recognizes is unknown.

The rearrangement uses TRBV30 and TRBJ1-5; TRBD1 is a possible D gene (6 bases). Sequences were obtained from PBMCs. The receptor comes from a man younger than 30 in good health and CMV-seropositive. The CDR3 bases are TGTGCCTGGAGTCCTACAGGGAATCAGCCCCAGCATTTT. Its protein product is CAWSPTGNQPQHF.